Listed below are T cell receptor beta chains from one sample, sequenced in a study of Ad26.COV2.S vaccination and SARS-CoV-2 variants. Clones were read by immunoSEQ multiplex PCR, and TCRdb kept only the in-frame ones, dropping some. The sample lists some 400,000 clones, about nine tenths seen once, with 1.5% to 2% in the top ten. The sample here was peripheral blood, taken in a trial of Ad26.COV2.S vaccine versus placebo. These TCRs come from a person aged 18-60 years who received the Ad26.COV2.S COVID-19 vaccine or a placebo. Each CDR3 is given without its conserved first and last residue. Each record gives: clone size, J gene, V gene, CDR3 protein. Expanded clones get a size class; other rows say once, few or many, or leave the size out.

abundance: once; j_gene: TRBJ2-7; v_gene: TRBV7-2; CDR3aa: ASSKDRGTYEQY
abundance: NA; j_gene: TRBJ1-1; v_gene: TRBV7-3; CDR3aa: ASSLRPLGGAVNTEAF
abundance: once; j_gene: TRBJ1-2; v_gene: TRBV30; CDR3aa: AWSVRANYGYT
abundance: NA; j_gene: TRBJ2-7; v_gene: TRBV6-2/TRBV6-3; CDR3aa: ASSPGEGRSYEQY
abundance: NA; j_gene: TRBJ2-7; v_gene: TRBV27; CDR3aa: ASSLGASTYYEQY
abundance: NA; j_gene: TRBJ1-2; v_gene: TRBV5-1; CDR3aa: ASRELDGPMRYT
abundance: NA; j_gene: TRBJ2-2; v_gene: TRBV11-2; CDR3aa: ASRAGGPNTGELF
abundance: few; j_gene: TRBJ1-1; v_gene: TRBV4-1; CDR3aa: ASSQVARGANTEAF
abundance: NA; j_gene: TRBJ2-1; v_gene: TRBV7-8; CDR3aa: ASSLVIAGYNEQF
abundance: NA; j_gene: TRBJ2-2; v_gene: TRBV28; CDR3aa: ASRRSANTGELF
abundance: NA; j_gene: TRBJ2-7; v_gene: TRBV7-6; CDR3aa: ASSLRSDFTYEQY
abundance: NA; j_gene: TRBJ2-7; v_gene: TRBV27; CDR3aa: ASSSNTYEQY
abundance: NA; j_gene: TRBJ2-2; v_gene: TRBV12-5; CDR3aa: ASGLRLAANTGELF
abundance: NA; j_gene: TRBJ2-7; v_gene: TRBV4-2; CDR3aa: ASSQAQVQGSEQY
abundance: NA; j_gene: TRBJ1-5; v_gene: TRBV6-2/TRBV6-3; CDR3aa: ASSYSRGITASNQPQH
abundance: once; j_gene: TRBJ2-1; v_gene: TRBV6-1; CDR3aa: ASSVGARVTYNEQF
abundance: NA; j_gene: TRBJ1-6; v_gene: TRBV10-3; CDR3aa: AISEKGSSYNSPLH
abundance: NA; j_gene: TRBJ1-3; v_gene: TRBV30; CDR3aa: AWRIQNTIY
abundance: NA; j_gene: TRBJ1-2; v_gene: TRBV28; CDR3aa: ASSSTLRGPPYT
abundance: NA; j_gene: TRBJ2-7; v_gene: TRBV11-2; CDR3aa: ASSSGLAGEQY
abundance: few; j_gene: TRBJ1-5; v_gene: TRBV28; CDR3aa: ASSLWRGVRQPQH
abundance: NA; j_gene: TRBJ2-3; v_gene: TRBV2; CDR3aa: ASSDESTPY
abundance: NA; j_gene: TRBJ2-3; v_gene: TRBV6-4; CDR3aa: ASSDGARGDTQY
abundance: NA; j_gene: TRBJ2-3; v_gene: TRBV10-3; CDR3aa: AISESGFADTQY
abundance: once; j_gene: TRBJ2-3; v_gene: TRBV5-6; CDR3aa: ASTLGPTDTQY
abundance: few; j_gene: TRBJ2-7; v_gene: TRBV29-1; CDR3aa: SVEVGYEQY
abundance: NA; j_gene: TRBJ2-2; v_gene: TRBV24-1; CDR3aa: ATSDLPGGGTGELF
abundance: NA; j_gene: TRBJ2-5; v_gene: TRBV6-5; CDR3aa: ASSLASGSQETQY
abundance: once; j_gene: TRBJ2-2; v_gene: TRBV5-1; CDR3aa: ASSLGSGPNTGELF
abundance: few; j_gene: TRBJ1-5; v_gene: TRBV3-1/TRBV3-2; CDR3aa: ASSQGGGNNQPQH
abundance: NA; j_gene: TRBJ1-1; v_gene: TRBV5-4; CDR3aa: ASSLERARGNTEAF
abundance: NA; j_gene: TRBJ2-2; v_gene: TRBV7-2; CDR3aa: ASRRGPGELF
abundance: NA; j_gene: TRBJ1-4; v_gene: TRBV5-6; CDR3aa: ASSRGPGAEKLF
abundance: NA; j_gene: TRBJ2-2; v_gene: TRBV28; CDR3aa: ASNGREFAGELF
abundance: NA; j_gene: TRBJ2-3; v_gene: TRBV5-1; CDR3aa: ASHLGGLAGTDTQY
abundance: NA; j_gene: TRBJ1-5; v_gene: TRBV19; CDR3aa: ASTTIGQAISNQPQH
abundance: once; j_gene: TRBJ1-6; v_gene: TRBV18; CDR3aa: ASSREDYSPLH
abundance: NA; j_gene: TRBJ2-1; v_gene: TRBV27; CDR3aa: ASWALGREGNEQF
abundance: once; j_gene: TRBJ2-3; v_gene: TRBV7-3; CDR3aa: ASSSSTDTQY
abundance: NA; j_gene: TRBJ2-3; v_gene: TRBV28; CDR3aa: ASSLRPRGDTQY
abundance: NA; j_gene: TRBJ2-7; v_gene: TRBV3-1/TRBV3-2; CDR3aa: ASSQGQGASYEQY
abundance: NA; j_gene: TRBJ2-7; v_gene: TRBV3-1/TRBV3-2; CDR3aa: ASTLYRGGEQY
abundance: few; j_gene: TRBJ1-6; v_gene: TRBV20-1; CDR3aa: SAPGPPLH
abundance: NA; j_gene: TRBJ2-1; v_gene: TRBV11-2; CDR3aa: ASSLIGSGRLNNEQF